These T cell receptor beta chains were read from a single sample in a study of early T cells in non-severe SARS-CoV-2 infection. TCRdb re-analysed the 5' RACE reads in MiXCR, keeping a single row per CDR3 protein. The sample holds roughly 100,000 distinct CDR3 sequences, less than 15% seen once. What was sequenced was whole blood. The receptors come from an adult who was a healthcare worker with PCR-confirmed SARS-CoV-2 infection or an uninfected control (not recorded which). Both conserved end residues are part of each CDR3. The order of the fields is CDR3 DNA, CDR3 protein, V gene, D gene, clone size, J gene. A D gene is named only where the DNA matches it firmly. The size field is filled for only some rows; it gives once, few, many or a size class.

cdr3_nt: TGTGCCAGCAGTGTGGACAGGGGTACCTACACCTTC
cdr3_aa: CASSVDRGTYTF
v_call: TRBV2
d_call: TRBD1
clone_size: few
j_call: TRBJ1-2

cdr3_nt: TGTGCCAGCCGCGGGGGATCCTACGAGCAGTACTTC
cdr3_aa: CASRGGSYEQYF
v_call: TRBV28
d_call: TRBD2
clone_size: many
j_call: TRBJ2-7

cdr3_nt: TGTGCCAGCACCTCTACCCGAAGGGGAGGGGAGCAGTACTTC
cdr3_aa: CASTSTRRGGEQYF
v_call: TRBV12-3/TRBV12-4
d_call: TRBD2
clone_size: few
j_call: TRBJ2-7

cdr3_nt: TGTGCCAGCAGGCGGGCTCTCGCCAGGGGCACAGATACGCAGTATTTT
cdr3_aa: CASRRALARGTDTQYF
v_call: TRBV6-5
d_call: -
clone_size: -
j_call: TRBJ2-3

cdr3_nt: TGTGCCAGCAGTTCCTCCAGGGACAAAGGCGGTCACGAGCAGTACTTC
cdr3_aa: CASSSSRDKGGHEQYF
v_call: TRBV6-6
d_call: -
clone_size: many
j_call: TRBJ2-7

cdr3_nt: TGTGCCAGCAGCTTTGGGGACAACTACGAGCAGTACTTC
cdr3_aa: CASSFGDNYEQYF
v_call: TRBV5-8
d_call: -
clone_size: -
j_call: TRBJ2-7

cdr3_nt: TGTGCCACCAGCAGAGATCGGGGACCGCGGCGTGAGCAGTTCTTC
cdr3_aa: CATSRDRGPRREQFF
v_call: TRBV15
d_call: -
clone_size: -
j_call: TRBJ2-1

cdr3_nt: TGCAGCGTTGAGAGGAAGGGGAACACTGAAGCTTTCTTT
cdr3_aa: CSVERKGNTEAFF
v_call: TRBV29-1
d_call: -
clone_size: -
j_call: TRBJ1-1

cdr3_nt: TGCAGTGCCAAACCCGGGACTAGCGGGGACCAAGAGACCCAGTACTTC
cdr3_aa: CSAKPGTSGDQETQYF
v_call: TRBV20-1
d_call: TRBD2
clone_size: -
j_call: TRBJ2-5

cdr3_nt: TGTGCCAGCAGCCCAGTCGGTGCGGGACTACACCTCTTCTACGAGCAGTACTTC
cdr3_aa: CASSPVGAGLHLFYEQYF
v_call: TRBV4-2
d_call: TRBD2
clone_size: few
j_call: TRBJ2-7

cdr3_nt: TGCAGTGCTAGTGGGCAGGGGGGAAATTCACCCCTCCACTTT
cdr3_aa: CSASGQGGNSPLHF
v_call: TRBV20-1
d_call: TRBD1
clone_size: -
j_call: TRBJ1-6

cdr3_nt: TGCAGTGCTAGAGCGGTAGGAGGTAACAAAGAGACCCAGTACTTC
cdr3_aa: CSARAVGGNKETQYF
v_call: TRBV20-1
d_call: -
clone_size: many
j_call: TRBJ2-5

cdr3_nt: TGTGCCAGCAGCGTCGGGACAGCGGGCGAGCAGTACTTC
cdr3_aa: CASSVGTAGEQYF
v_call: TRBV11-3
d_call: -
clone_size: few
j_call: TRBJ2-7

cdr3_nt: TGCAGTGCCCCACTTCCGGGACAGGGCCGAAACTACGAGCAGTACTTC
cdr3_aa: CSAPLPGQGRNYEQYF
v_call: TRBV20-1
d_call: TRBD1
clone_size: few
j_call: TRBJ2-7

cdr3_nt: TGCGCCAGCCGGGACAGGGGAAATTCACCCCTCCACTTT
cdr3_aa: CASRDRGNSPLHF
v_call: TRBV10-2
d_call: TRBD1
clone_size: few
j_call: TRBJ1-6

cdr3_nt: TGTGCCAGCAGCCGAAGCGGGACTAGCGGGGGTTATGGCACCGGGGAGCTGTTTTTT
cdr3_aa: CASSRSGTSGGYGTGELFF
v_call: TRBV7-8
d_call: TRBD2
clone_size: many
j_call: TRBJ2-2

cdr3_nt: TGTGCCAGCAGCACGAACTCCTACGAGCAGTACTTC
cdr3_aa: CASSTNSYEQYF
v_call: TRBV7-9
d_call: -
clone_size: -
j_call: TRBJ2-7

cdr3_nt: TGCAGCGTCGGACGCCTAGCGGGGAGCACAGATACGCAGTATTTT
cdr3_aa: CSVGRLAGSTDTQYF
v_call: TRBV29-1
d_call: TRBD2
clone_size: few
j_call: TRBJ2-3

cdr3_nt: TGTGCCAGCAGCTTAGCCTTGACTAATTCCGAGACCCAGTACTTC
cdr3_aa: CASSLALTNSETQYF
v_call: TRBV7-9
d_call: -
clone_size: many
j_call: TRBJ2-5

cdr3_nt: TGTGCCAGCAGACACCCTAGCTCGGGCTCCGGGGAGCTGTTTTTT
cdr3_aa: CASRHPSSGSGELFF
v_call: TRBV6-2/TRBV6-3
d_call: -
clone_size: few
j_call: TRBJ2-2

cdr3_nt: TGCGCCAGCAGCTCCGGGACAGACTCCTACGAGCAGTACTTC
cdr3_aa: CASSSGTDSYEQYF
v_call: TRBV5-1
d_call: TRBD1
clone_size: many
j_call: TRBJ2-7

cdr3_nt: TGTGCCAGCAGCCAAGGTTTGATCGGGGGTGCAACTAATGAAAAACTGTTTTTT
cdr3_aa: CASSQGLIGGATNEKLFF
v_call: TRBV3-1
d_call: -
clone_size: -
j_call: TRBJ1-4

cdr3_nt: TGTGCCAGCAGCTTAGGACATAGGGGTAATAACTATGGCTACACCTTC
cdr3_aa: CASSLGHRGNNYGYTF
v_call: TRBV7-3
d_call: -
clone_size: once
j_call: TRBJ1-2

cdr3_nt: TGTGCCAGCAGCCAACTATCGGCTGAAGCTTTCTTT
cdr3_aa: CASSQLSAEAFF
v_call: TRBV3-1
d_call: -
clone_size: few
j_call: TRBJ1-1

cdr3_nt: TGTGCCAGCAGTTACGGGACTATCTCCTACGAGCAGTACTTC
cdr3_aa: CASSYGTISYEQYF
v_call: TRBV6-6
d_call: TRBD2
clone_size: few
j_call: TRBJ2-7

cdr3_nt: TGCAGTGCTAGAATGGGGGATGGGGTCACTGAAGCTTTCTTT
cdr3_aa: CSARMGDGVTEAFF
v_call: TRBV20-1
d_call: -
clone_size: many
j_call: TRBJ1-1

cdr3_nt: TGTGCCAGCAGCGTAGGGTCCGCTTGGCCCCCCGGGCCCCAGCATTTT
cdr3_aa: CASSVGSAWPPGPQHF
v_call: TRBV9
d_call: -
clone_size: -
j_call: TRBJ1-5

cdr3_nt: TGCGCCAGCAGCCCAGAGGGACAGGGAAGCTTGGTCTGCAATGAGCAGTTCTTC
cdr3_aa: CASSPEGQGSLVCNEQFF
v_call: TRBV23-1
d_call: TRBD1
clone_size: -
j_call: TRBJ2-1

cdr3_nt: TGTGCCAGCACCCTGCGGACAGGGTTTCGGCACGAGCAGTACTTC
cdr3_aa: CASTLRTGFRHEQYF
v_call: TRBV5-6
d_call: TRBD1
clone_size: many
j_call: TRBJ2-7

cdr3_nt: TGTGCCAGCAGTTCGTCCAGGGATGCGGACACTGAAGCTTTCTTT
cdr3_aa: CASSSSRDADTEAFF
v_call: TRBV6-2/TRBV6-3
d_call: -
clone_size: -
j_call: TRBJ1-1

cdr3_nt: TGCGCCAGCAGCTCCGACCGCTACTCTGGAAACACCATATATTTT
cdr3_aa: CASSSDRYSGNTIYF
v_call: TRBV5-1
d_call: -
clone_size: few
j_call: TRBJ1-3

cdr3_nt: TGTGCCAGCAGCTTAGGGACAGAGGTTCTGGACACCATATATTTT
cdr3_aa: CASSLGTEVLDTIYF
v_call: TRBV11-2
d_call: -
clone_size: -
j_call: TRBJ1-3

cdr3_nt: TGTGCCAGCAGCGTGTCCCCCGGGACTAGCGGGCTCCACACAGATACGCAGTATTTT
cdr3_aa: CASSVSPGTSGLHTDTQYF
v_call: TRBV5-6
d_call: TRBD2
clone_size: -
j_call: TRBJ2-3

cdr3_nt: TGTGCCAGCAGCGATAGGGGCGCCTCCTACGAGCAGTACTTC
cdr3_aa: CASSDRGASYEQYF
v_call: TRBV13
d_call: -
clone_size: many
j_call: TRBJ2-7

cdr3_nt: TGCAGCGTTGAAGATCTATCGGGAGGGGAAAAACTGTTTTTT
cdr3_aa: CSVEDLSGGEKLFF
v_call: TRBV29-1
d_call: -
clone_size: -
j_call: TRBJ1-4

cdr3_nt: TGTGCCAGCAGCTTGTTGGGGACCGCGTTCTTC
cdr3_aa: CASSLLGTAFF
v_call: TRBV7-2
d_call: -
clone_size: -
j_call: TRBJ2-1

cdr3_nt: TGTGCCAGCAGCCAGGGTCCTAACAATCAGCCCCAGCATTTT
cdr3_aa: CASSQGPNNQPQHF
v_call: TRBV3-1
d_call: -
clone_size: few
j_call: TRBJ1-5

cdr3_nt: TGTGCCAGCAGTTTTAGGGGCAATCAGCCCCAGCATTTT
cdr3_aa: CASSFRGNQPQHF
v_call: TRBV27
d_call: -
clone_size: -
j_call: TRBJ1-5

cdr3_nt: TGTGCCATCAGCGATAGTGGACGGAAACCAACTAATGAAAAACTGTTTTTT
cdr3_aa: CAISDSGRKPTNEKLFF
v_call: TRBV10-3
d_call: -
clone_size: many
j_call: TRBJ1-4

cdr3_nt: TGTGCCAGCAGCTTCGCGGGGAACACTGAAGCTTTCTTT
cdr3_aa: CASSFAGNTEAFF
v_call: TRBV7-2
d_call: -
clone_size: -
j_call: TRBJ1-1

cdr3_nt: TGTGCCAGCAGCCAAAGGGGGGAAGAGACCCAGTACTTC
cdr3_aa: CASSQRGEETQYF
v_call: TRBV14
d_call: -
clone_size: -
j_call: TRBJ2-5

cdr3_nt: TGTGCCAGTACCCACCTTAGACAGGGGAATCAGCCCCAGCATTTT
cdr3_aa: CASTHLRQGNQPQHF
v_call: TRBV19
d_call: TRBD1
clone_size: -
j_call: TRBJ1-5

cdr3_nt: TGTGCCAGCAGCCCTACAGGGGATGGTCAGCCCCAGCATTTT
cdr3_aa: CASSPTGDGQPQHF
v_call: TRBV7-9
d_call: TRBD1
clone_size: many
j_call: TRBJ1-5

cdr3_nt: TGTGCCAGCAGTGAATCTCGATTCGGCCGTACAAACTATGGCTACACCTTC
cdr3_aa: CASSESRFGRTNYGYTF
v_call: TRBV2
d_call: -
clone_size: once
j_call: TRBJ1-2

cdr3_nt: TGCAGCGTTGCCGAGGGGAACACTGAAGCTTTCTTT
cdr3_aa: CSVAEGNTEAFF
v_call: TRBV29-1
d_call: -
clone_size: few
j_call: TRBJ1-1

cdr3_nt: TGTGCCAGCAGCCACCGCATTCTGGGTTTGGGCTACAATGAGCAGTTCTTC
cdr3_aa: CASSHRILGLGYNEQFF
v_call: TRBV27
d_call: -
clone_size: few
j_call: TRBJ2-1

cdr3_nt: TGCAGCGTCGCGGACTTAGAAGCTTTCTTT
cdr3_aa: CSVADLEAFF
v_call: TRBV29-1
d_call: -
clone_size: -
j_call: TRBJ1-1

cdr3_nt: TGTGCCAGCAGCCCCGATCCAGCAGTCGGTGGCTACACCTTC
cdr3_aa: CASSPDPAVGGYTF
v_call: TRBV4-2
d_call: -
clone_size: many
j_call: TRBJ1-2

cdr3_nt: TGCAGCGTCGAAGGACAGGGGACCTACGAGCAGTACTTC
cdr3_aa: CSVEGQGTYEQYF
v_call: TRBV29-1
d_call: TRBD1
clone_size: many
j_call: TRBJ2-7

cdr3_nt: TGTGCCAGCAGCCCCCCTAGCGGGGGATACAATGAGCAGTTCTTC
cdr3_aa: CASSPPSGGYNEQFF
v_call: TRBV3-1
d_call: TRBD2
clone_size: many
j_call: TRBJ2-1

cdr3_nt: TGTGCCAGCTCACCATGGGGACAGGGTTATGGAGGCTACACCTTC
cdr3_aa: CASSPWGQGYGGYTF
v_call: TRBV18
d_call: TRBD1
clone_size: many
j_call: TRBJ1-2